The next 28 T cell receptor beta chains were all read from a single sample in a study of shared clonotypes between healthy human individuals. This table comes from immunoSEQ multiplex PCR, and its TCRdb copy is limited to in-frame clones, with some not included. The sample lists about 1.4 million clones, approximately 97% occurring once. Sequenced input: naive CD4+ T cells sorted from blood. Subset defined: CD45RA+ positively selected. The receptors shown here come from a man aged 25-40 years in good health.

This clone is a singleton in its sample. CDR3 sequence: CASSPGLPDGYEQFF. The CDR3 bases are TGCGCCAGCAGCCCGGGACTCCCTGACGGTTATGAGCAGTTCTTC. J is TRBJ2-1 and V is TRBV10-2; the D gene is possibly TRBD2 (6 bases). V was shortened by 6 bases and J by 8 bases, with 20 bases between the two germline ends. The V gene's germline CDR1 is WSHSY and CDR2 SAAADI. The CDR3 contains 15 residues.

CDR3 residues: CASSPFSGLEAFF. The CDR3 nucleotides are TGTGCCAGCTCACCTTTTTCAGGGCTTGAAGCTTTCTTT. The rearrangement links TRBV18 to TRBJ1-1; tentatively, D is TRBD1 (5 bases). Deletions cut 3 bases from V and 7 bases from J, with 12 bases between. Germline V gene data show CDR1 as KGHSH and CDR2 as LQKENI. This CDR3 is built from 13 residues. Based on the CDR3 plus reference TRBV18 and TRBJ1-1, the full variable domain is NAGVMQNPRHLVRRRGQEARLRCSPMKGHSHVYWYRQLPEEGLKFMVYLQKENIIDESGMPKERFSAEFPKEGPSILRIQQVVRGDSAAYFCASSPFSGLEAFFGQGTRLTVV.

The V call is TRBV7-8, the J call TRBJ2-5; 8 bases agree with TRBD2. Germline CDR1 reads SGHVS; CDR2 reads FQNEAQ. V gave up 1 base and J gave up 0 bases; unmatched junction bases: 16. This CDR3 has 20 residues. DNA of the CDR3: TGTGCCAGCAGCTTAGTTAGAGTGGTATCGGCTAGCGGGTACCAAGAGACCCAGTACTTC. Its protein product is CASSLVRVVSASGYQETQYF. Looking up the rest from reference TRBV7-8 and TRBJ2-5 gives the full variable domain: GAGVSQSPRYKVAKRGQDVALRCDPISGHVSLFWYQQALGQGPEFLTYFQNEAQLDKSGLPSDRFFAERPEGSVSTLKIQRTQQEDSAVYLCASSLVRVVSASGYQETQYFGPGTRLLVL.

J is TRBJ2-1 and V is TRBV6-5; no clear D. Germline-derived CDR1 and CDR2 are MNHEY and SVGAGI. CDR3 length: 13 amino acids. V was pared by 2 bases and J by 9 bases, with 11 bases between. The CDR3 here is CASSYARATEQFF. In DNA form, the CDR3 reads TGTGCCAGCAGTTACGCAAGGGCCACTGAGCAGTTCTTC.

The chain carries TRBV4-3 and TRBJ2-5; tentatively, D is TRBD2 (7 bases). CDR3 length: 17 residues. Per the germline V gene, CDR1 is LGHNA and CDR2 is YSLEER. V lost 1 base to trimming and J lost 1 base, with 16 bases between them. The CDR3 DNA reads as TGCGCCAGCAGCCAAGGAGAGGGAGGGGGGGCCCAAGAGACCCAGTACTTC. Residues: CASSQGEGGGAQETQYF.

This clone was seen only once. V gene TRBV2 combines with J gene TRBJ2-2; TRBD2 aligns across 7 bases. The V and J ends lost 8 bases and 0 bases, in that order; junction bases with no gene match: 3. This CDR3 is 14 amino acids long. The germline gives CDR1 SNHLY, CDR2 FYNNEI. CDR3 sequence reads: CASGGRANTGELFF. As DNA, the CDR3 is TGTGCCAGCGGGGGGAGGGCGAACACCGGGGAGCTGTTTTTT.

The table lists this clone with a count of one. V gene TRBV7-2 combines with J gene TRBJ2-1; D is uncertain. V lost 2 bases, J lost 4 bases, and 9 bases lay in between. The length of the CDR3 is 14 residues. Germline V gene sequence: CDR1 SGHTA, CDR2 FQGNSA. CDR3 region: CASSLRSEYNEQFF. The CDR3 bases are TGTGCCAGCAGCTTAAGGTCCGAATACAATGAGCAGTTCTTC. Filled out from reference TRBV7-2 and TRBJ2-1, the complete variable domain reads GAGVSQSPSNKVTEKGKDVELRCDPISGHTALYWYRQSLGQGLEFLIYFQGNSAPDKSGLPSDRFSAERTGGSVSTLTIQRTQQEDSAVYLCASSLRSEYNEQFFGPGTRLTVL.

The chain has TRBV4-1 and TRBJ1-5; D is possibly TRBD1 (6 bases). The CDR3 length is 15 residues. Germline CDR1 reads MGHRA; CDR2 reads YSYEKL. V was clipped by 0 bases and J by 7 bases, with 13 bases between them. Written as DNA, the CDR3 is TGCGCCAGCAGCCAAGATGAGGGGGGGGCGCAGCCCCAGCATTTT. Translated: CASSQDEGGAQPQHF.

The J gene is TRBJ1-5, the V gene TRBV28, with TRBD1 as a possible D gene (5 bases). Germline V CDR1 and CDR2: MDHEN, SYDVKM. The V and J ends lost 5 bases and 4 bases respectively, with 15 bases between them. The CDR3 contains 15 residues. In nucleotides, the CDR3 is TGTGCCAGCAGTCCCTTCGAGGGGCTTAATCAGCCCCAGCATTTT. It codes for CASSPFEGLNQPQHF.

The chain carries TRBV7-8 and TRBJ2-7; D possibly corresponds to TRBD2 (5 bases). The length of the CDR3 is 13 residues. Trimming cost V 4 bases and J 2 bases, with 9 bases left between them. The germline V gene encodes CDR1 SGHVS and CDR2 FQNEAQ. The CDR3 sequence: CASSSDGAYEQYF. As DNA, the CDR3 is TGTGCCAGCAGCTCCGACGGGGCCTACGAGCAGTACTTC.

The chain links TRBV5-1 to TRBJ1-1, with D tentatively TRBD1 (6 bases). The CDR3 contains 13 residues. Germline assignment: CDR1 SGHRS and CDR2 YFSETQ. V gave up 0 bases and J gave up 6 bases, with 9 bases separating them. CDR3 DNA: TGCGCCAGCAGCTTGGGGGGGCTCGCTGAAGCTTTCTTT. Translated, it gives CASSLGGLAEAFF.

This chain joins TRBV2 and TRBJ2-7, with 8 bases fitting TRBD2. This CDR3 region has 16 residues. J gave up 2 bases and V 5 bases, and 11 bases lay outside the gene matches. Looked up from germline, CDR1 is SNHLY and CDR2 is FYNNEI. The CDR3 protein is CASSRLAGAGAYEQYF. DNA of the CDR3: TGTGCCAGCAGTCGTCTAGCGGGCGCTGGAGCCTACGAGCAGTACTTC.

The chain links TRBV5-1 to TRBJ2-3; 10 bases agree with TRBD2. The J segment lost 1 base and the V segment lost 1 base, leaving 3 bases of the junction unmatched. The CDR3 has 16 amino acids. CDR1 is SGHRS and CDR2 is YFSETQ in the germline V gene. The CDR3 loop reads CASSLSLAGGTDTQYF. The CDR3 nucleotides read TGCGCCAGCAGCTTGTCCCTAGCGGGGGGCACAGATACGCAGTATTTT.

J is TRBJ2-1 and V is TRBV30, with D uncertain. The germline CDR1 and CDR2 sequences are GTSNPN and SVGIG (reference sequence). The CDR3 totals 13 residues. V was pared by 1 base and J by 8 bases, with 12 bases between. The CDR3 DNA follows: TGTGCCTGGAGTGGGCCGAAATACTATGAGCAGTTCTTC. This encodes CAWSGPKYYEQFF.

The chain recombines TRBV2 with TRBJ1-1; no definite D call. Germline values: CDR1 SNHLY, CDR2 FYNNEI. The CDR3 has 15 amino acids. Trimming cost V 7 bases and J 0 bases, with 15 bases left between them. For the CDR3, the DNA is TGTGCCAGCACCCCCCGCGGGATACTGAACACTGAAGCTTTCTTT. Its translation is CASTPRGILNTEAFF.

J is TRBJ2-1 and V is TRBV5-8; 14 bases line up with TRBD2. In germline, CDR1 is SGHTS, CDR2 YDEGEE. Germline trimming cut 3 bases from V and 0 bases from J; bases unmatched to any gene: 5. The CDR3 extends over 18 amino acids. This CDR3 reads CASSSGLAGGFSYNEQFF. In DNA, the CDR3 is TGTGCCAGCAGCTCTGGACTAGCGGGAGGCTTCTCCTACAATGAGCAGTTCTTC.

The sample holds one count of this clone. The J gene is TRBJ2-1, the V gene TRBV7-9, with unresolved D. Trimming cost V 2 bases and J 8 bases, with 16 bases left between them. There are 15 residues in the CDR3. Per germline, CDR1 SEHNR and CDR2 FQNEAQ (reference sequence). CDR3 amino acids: CASSLPLNWEDEQFF. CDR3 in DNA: TGTGCCAGCAGCTTACCGCTCAATTGGGAAGATGAGCAGTTCTTC. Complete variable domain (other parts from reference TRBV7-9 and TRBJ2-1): DTGVSQNPRHKITKRGQNVTFRCDPISEHNRLYWYRQTLGQGPEFLTYFQNEAQLEKSRLLSDRFSAERPKGSFSTLEIQRTEQGDSAMYLCASSLPLNWEDEQFFGPGTRLTVL.

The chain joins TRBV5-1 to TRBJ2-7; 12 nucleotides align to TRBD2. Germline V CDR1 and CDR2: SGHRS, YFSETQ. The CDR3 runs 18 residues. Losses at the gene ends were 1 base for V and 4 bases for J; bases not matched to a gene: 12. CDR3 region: CASSLRLAGGETVYEQYF. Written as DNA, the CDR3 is TGCGCCAGCAGCTTGAGGCTAGCGGGAGGGGAGACGGTTTACGAGCAGTACTTC.

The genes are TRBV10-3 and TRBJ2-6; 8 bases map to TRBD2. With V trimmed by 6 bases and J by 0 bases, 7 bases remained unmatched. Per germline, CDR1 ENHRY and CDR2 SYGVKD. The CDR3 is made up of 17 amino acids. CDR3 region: CAIRYNGRDSGANVLTF. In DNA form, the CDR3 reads TGTGCCATCAGATATAACGGGAGGGACTCTGGGGCCAACGTCCTGACTTTC.

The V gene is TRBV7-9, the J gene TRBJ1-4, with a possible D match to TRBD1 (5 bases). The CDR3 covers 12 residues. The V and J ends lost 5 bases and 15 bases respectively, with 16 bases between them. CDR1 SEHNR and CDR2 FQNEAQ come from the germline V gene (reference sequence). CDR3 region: CASSLDTRHMFF. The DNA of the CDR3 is TGTGCCAGCAGCCTGGACACACGACACATGTTTTTT. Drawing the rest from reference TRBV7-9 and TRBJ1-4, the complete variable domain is DTGVSQNPRHKITKRGQNVTFRCDPISEHNRLYWYRQTLGQGPEFLTYFQNEAQLEKSRLLSDRFSAERPKGSFSTLEIQRTEQGDSAMYLCASSLDTRHMFFGSGTQLSVL.

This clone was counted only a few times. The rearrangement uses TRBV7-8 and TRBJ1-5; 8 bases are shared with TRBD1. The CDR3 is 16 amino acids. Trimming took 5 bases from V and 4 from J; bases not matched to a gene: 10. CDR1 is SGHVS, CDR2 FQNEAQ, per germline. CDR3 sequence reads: CASSTRTGWVNQPQHF. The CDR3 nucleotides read TGTGCCAGCAGCACGCGGACAGGGTGGGTTAATCAGCCCCAGCATTTT.

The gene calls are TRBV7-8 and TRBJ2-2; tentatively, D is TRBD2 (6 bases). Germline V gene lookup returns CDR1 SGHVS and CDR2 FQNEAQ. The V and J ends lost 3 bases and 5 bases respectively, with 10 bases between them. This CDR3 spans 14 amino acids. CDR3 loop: CASSFGTPTGELFF. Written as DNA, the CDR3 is TGTGCCAGCAGCTTCGGGACTCCAACCGGGGAGCTGTTTTTT.

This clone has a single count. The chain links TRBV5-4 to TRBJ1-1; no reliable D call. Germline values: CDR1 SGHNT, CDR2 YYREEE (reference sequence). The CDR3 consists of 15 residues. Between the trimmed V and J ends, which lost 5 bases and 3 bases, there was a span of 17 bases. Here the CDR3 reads CASSRTSDYDTEAFF. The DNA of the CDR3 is TGTGCCAGCAGTAGGACTAGTGATTACGACACTGAAGCTTTCTTT.

The CDR3 region has the DNA TGTGCCTGGAGTGGCGTGGCGCGGAGGTATGGGCCTAATGAAAAACTGTTTTTT. Translated, it gives CAWSGVARRYGPNEKLFF. The chain recombines TRBV30 with TRBJ1-4, with D unresolved. Trimming stripped 1 base from V and 3 bases from J, with 21 bases between. CDR1 and CDR2 (germline): GTSNPN, SVGIG (reference sequence). There are 18 residues in the CDR3. Using reference TRBV30 and TRBJ1-4 for the parts outside the CDR3, the full variable domain is SQTIHQWPATLVQPVGSPLSLECTVEGTSNPNLYWYRQAAGRGLQLLFYSVGIGQISSEVPQNLSASRPQDRQFILSSKKLLLSDSGFYLCAWSGVARRYGPNEKLFFGSGTQLSVL.

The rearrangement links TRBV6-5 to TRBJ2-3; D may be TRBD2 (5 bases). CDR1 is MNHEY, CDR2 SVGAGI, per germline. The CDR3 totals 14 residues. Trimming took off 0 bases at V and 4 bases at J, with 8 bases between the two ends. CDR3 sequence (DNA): TGTGCCAGCAGTTACTCTCTAGCCCCAGATACGCAGTATTTT. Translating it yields CASSYSLAPDTQYF.

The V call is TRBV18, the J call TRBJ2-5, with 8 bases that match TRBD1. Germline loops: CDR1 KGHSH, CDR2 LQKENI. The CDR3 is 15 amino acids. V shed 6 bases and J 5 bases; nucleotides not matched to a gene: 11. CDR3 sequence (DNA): TGTGCCAGCTCGCCTGCAGGGGGCCGAGGGGAGACCCAGTACTTC. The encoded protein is CASSPAGGRGETQYF.

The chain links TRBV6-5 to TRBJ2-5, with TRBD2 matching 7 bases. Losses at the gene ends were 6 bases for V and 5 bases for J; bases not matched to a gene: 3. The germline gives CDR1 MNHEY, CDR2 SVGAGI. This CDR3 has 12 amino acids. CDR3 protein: CASSRTRETQYF. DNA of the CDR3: TGTGCCAGCAGCCGGACTAGGGAGACCCAGTACTTC.

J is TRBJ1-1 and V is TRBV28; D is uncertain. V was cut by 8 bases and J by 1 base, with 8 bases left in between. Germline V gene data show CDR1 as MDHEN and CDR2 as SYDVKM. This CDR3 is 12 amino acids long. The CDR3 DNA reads TGTGCCAGCCAATGGGGGAACACTGAAGCTTTCTTT. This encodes CASQWGNTEAFF.